The 19 T cell receptor beta chains listed next were all sequenced from one sample in a study of shared clonotypes between healthy human individuals. Method: immunoSEQ multiplex PCR; TCRdb's copy keeps in-frame clones and lacks some. The repertoire includes a few million clones, more than 80% of them detected once, and roughly 0.13% sits in the top ten. The source material was naive CD4+ T cells sorted from blood. The sample's subset: CD45RA+ positively selected. These receptors were taken from a young man in good health.

The chain has TRBV6-5 and TRBJ2-2; 10 bases align to TRBD1. The CDR3 has 15 residues. Germline trimming cut 6 bases from V and 5 bases from J; bases unmatched to any gene: 6. The germline V gene has CDR1 MNHEY and CDR2 SVGAGI. The CDR3 reads CASRGQGERTGELFF. The DNA for the CDR3 is TGTGCCAGCAGAGGACAGGGGGAGAGGACCGGGGAGCTGTTTTTT.

V usage is TRBV12-2 and J usage is TRBJ1-5; the D call in the table, TRBD1, was not verified against the DNA. TRBV12-2 has pseudogene status. This CDR3 has 17 amino acids. The CDR3 DNA sequence: TGTGCAAGTCGCCCGGTGGTGGGCCAGAATAGCAATCAGCCCCAGCATTTT. The encoded protein is CASRPVVGQNSNQPQHF.

The genes are TRBV5-5 and TRBJ1-5, with D uncertain. Germline CDR1 reads SGHKS; CDR2 reads YYEKEE (reference sequence). V gave up 4 bases and J gave up 0 bases, with 8 bases separating them. The CDR3 spans 14 residues. CDR3 DNA: TGTGCCAGCAGCCAAGAGTATAGCAATCAGCCCCAGCATTTT. Translation gives CASSQEYSNQPQHF.

V gene TRBV11-2 combines with J gene TRBJ1-4; tentative D call: TRBD1 (5 bases). CDR3 length equals 15 residues. With 6 bases removed from V and 4 bases from J, the gap between germline ends came to 15 bases. Germline CDR1 is SGHAT and CDR2 is FQNNGV. The CDR3: CASRMGRGFNEKLFF. In nucleotides, the CDR3 is TGTGCCAGCAGAATGGGACGAGGGTTTAATGAAAAACTGTTTTTT.

V and J are TRBV6-6 and TRBJ2-5; D possibly corresponds to TRBD1 (6 bases). Germline CDR1 is MNHNY and CDR2 is SVGAGI (reference sequence). V was pared by 4 bases and J by 5 bases, with 17 bases between. CDR3 length: 15 residues. This CDR3 reads CASSFGDTGWETQYF. The CDR3 DNA reads TGTGCCAGCAGTTTCGGGGACACCGGATGGGAGACCCAGTACTTC.

This clone appeared a single time. The V call is TRBV5-4, the J call TRBJ2-7; 8 nucleotides line up with TRBD1. CDR1 SGHNT and CDR2 YYREEE come from the germline V gene (reference sequence). J was trimmed by 7 bases and V by 4 bases; bases with no gene match: 13. The CDR3 runs 15 residues. CDR3 region: CASSRPGGRPLEQYF. CDR3 in DNA: TGTGCCAGCAGCAGACCAGGGGGCCGCCCCCTTGAGCAGTACTTC.

The J gene is TRBJ1-3, the V gene TRBV5-1; the match to TRBD1 covers 7 bases. V was clipped by 3 bases and J by 8 bases; unmatched bases: 5. This CDR3 spans 13 amino acids. Germline V CDR1 and CDR2: SGHRS, YFSETQ. The CDR3 nucleotides read TGCGCCAGCAGCTCCGACAGGGCGCACACCATATATTTT. This gives the protein CASSSDRAHTIYF.

The chain recombines TRBV10-3 with TRBJ1-1, with a possible D match to TRBD1 (5 bases). There are 16 residues in the CDR3. V lost 9 bases and J 0 bases, leaving 20 bases between the germline ends. Germline CDR1 and CDR2: ENHRY and SYGVKD. The CDR3 region has the DNA TGTGCCATTCAATCGGGTCGACAGCTCATGAACACTGAAGCTTTCTTT. It translates to CAIQSGRQLMNTEAFF.

The chain uses TRBV4-1 and TRBJ1-4; possibly TRBD1 for D (6 bases). In germline, CDR1 is MGHRA, CDR2 YSYEKL. The ends were cut back, 3 bases at V and 3 bases at J, with 11 bases in the middle. The CDR3 runs 15 residues. The CDR3 spells CASSHNRVSNEKLFF. CDR3 DNA: TGCGCCAGCAGCCACAACAGGGTGTCTAATGAAAAACTGTTTTTT.

In this sample, this clone turned up once. This sample also contains other DNA sequences that code for the same CDR3. The rearrangement joins TRBV19 to TRBJ1-5; TRBD1 matches 8 bases. This CDR3 spans 14 amino acids. Trimming cost V 4 bases and J 3 bases; bases outside gene matches: 2. The germline V gene has CDR1 LNHDA and CDR2 SQIVND (reference sequence). The CDR3 loop is CASSTTGDNQPQHF. DNA for the CDR3: TGTGCCAGTAGTACGACAGGGGACAATCAGCCCCAGCATTTT.

The chain carries TRBV5-1 and TRBJ1-2, with D tentatively TRBD1 (6 bases). The CDR3 is 13 residues long. Trimming stripped 2 bases from V and 6 bases from J, with 11 bases between. Per the germline V gene, CDR1 is SGHRS and CDR2 is YFSETQ. The CDR3 bases are TGCGCCAGCAGCTTCAACAGGGAAGATGGCTACACCTTC. Translating gives CASSFNREDGYTF.

With respect to this clone: Other nucleotide sequences in the sample specify the same CDR3. The rearrangement links TRBV7-2 to TRBJ2-7, with 9 nucleotides matching TRBD1. From germline, CDR1 is SGHTA and CDR2 FQGNSA. The CDR3 spans 14 residues. The V segment lost 5 bases and the J segment 4 bases; nucleotides outside the gene matches: 6. The CDR3, as DNA: TGTGCCAGCAGCCCGGGACAGGGTCGGTACGAGCAGTACTTC. Translated: CASSPGQGRYEQYF.

This chain links TRBV19 with TRBJ1-4, with D possibly TRBD1 on 5 matching bases. This CDR3 is 15 amino acids long. Germline loops: CDR1 LNHDA, CDR2 SQIVND (reference sequence). V was clipped by 8 bases and J by 5 bases, with 18 bases between them. This CDR3 is CASAPGESWNEKLFF. The CDR3 DNA is TGTGCCAGTGCCCCGGGGGAGTCGTGGAATGAAAAACTGTTTTTT.

The chain couples TRBV5-4 to TRBJ2-5; the match to TRBD2 covers 10 bases. Germline values: CDR1 SGHNT, CDR2 YYREEE (reference sequence). The CDR3 runs to 17 residues. The ends lost 4 bases at V and 3 bases at J; junction bases unmatched: 12. The CDR3 sequence: CASSPSTRTSGEETQYF. DNA for the CDR3: TGTGCCAGCAGCCCCTCCACGCGGACTAGCGGTGAAGAGACCCAGTACTTC.

The chain uses TRBV5-1 and TRBJ2-2, with a possible D match to TRBD2 (5 bases). CDR1 and CDR2 from the germline V gene are SGHRS and YFSETQ. The CDR3 is 15 amino acids. Deletions cut 4 bases from V and 3 bases from J, with 13 bases between. CDR3 coding DNA: TGCGCCAGCAGCCCTCGACTGAGGGACACCGGGGAGCTGTTTTTT. This gives the protein CASSPRLRDTGELFF.

This chain connects TRBV29-1 to TRBJ2-3; 10 nucleotides align to TRBD2. The length of the CDR3 is 14 residues. J lost 5 bases, V lost 5 bases, and 7 bases had no gene match. Germline V gene lookup returns CDR1 SQVTM and CDR2 ANQGSEA. The DNA for the CDR3 is TGCAGCGTTCAGCTAGCGGGGGCGGGAGATACGCAGTATTTT. This codes for CSVQLAGAGDTQYF.

With respect to this clone: Within the sample, other DNA sequences also encode this same CDR3. The chain links TRBV5-1 to TRBJ1-6; 7 bases match TRBD1. The length of the CDR3 is 14 residues. Germline trimming cut 3 bases from V and 5 bases from J; bases unmatched to any gene: 2. Germline V gene lookup returns CDR1 SGHRS and CDR2 YFSETQ. The CDR3 protein is CASSSGQNNSPLHF. Written as DNA, the CDR3 is TGCGCCAGCAGCTCGGGACAGAATAATTCACCCCTCCACTTT.

The genes are TRBV6-1 and TRBJ2-1, with 14 bases that match TRBD2. The CDR3 sequence is 20 residues long. Germline V lookup: CDR1 MNHNS, CDR2 SASEGT. Trimming cost V 4 bases and J 1 base; bases outside gene matches: 12. This CDR3 reads CASSVQGGLAGVQSYNEQFF. The CDR3 bases are TGTGCCAGCAGTGTACAGGGGGGACTAGCGGGAGTTCAGTCCTACAATGAGCAGTTCTTC.

The chain couples TRBV7-9 to TRBJ1-4; tentatively, D is TRBD1 (5 bases). The V gene's germline CDR1 is SEHNR and CDR2 FQNEAQ (reference sequence). The CDR3 has 16 amino acids. With 1 base removed from V and 0 bases from J, the gap between germline ends came to 9 bases. CDR3 region: CASSLGGSTTNEKLFF. Here the CDR3 DNA reads TGTGCCAGCAGCTTAGGGGGGAGTACAACTAATGAAAAACTGTTTTTT. The full variable domain, rest sourced from reference TRBV7-9 and TRBJ1-4, is DTGVSQNPRHKITKRGQNVTFRCDPISEHNRLYWYRQTLGQGPEFLTYFQNEAQLEKSRLLSDRFSAERPKGSFSTLEIQRTEQGDSAMYLCASSLGGSTTNEKLFFGSGTQLSVL.